This T cell receptor beta chain stems from a study of blood T cell repertoires in COVID-19. Study information: Nucleic acid was either cDNA or gDNA, and it came from T cells, B-cell-depleted T cells, or PBMCs.

Those who participated ranged in age from about 18 to 89 years and resided in some 24 US areas. Clinical histories supplied by participants themselves formed the basis of cohort assignment. In the authors' workflow: Estimated nucleated cell counts came from reference gene primer amplification. Clones were sequenced by immunoSEQ multiplex PCR, and TCRdb holds only the in-frame ones, with some missing. For V, J and clone size, that table is used; D and trimming come from the DNA. The sample comprises 250,000 or so clones, about 87% of which are singletons, and around 3.1% rests with the top ten. Germline V gives CDR1 SGHVS, CDR2 FQNEAQ. V was pared by 4 bases and J by 4 bases, with 16 bases between. The CDR3 is made up of 15 amino acids.

This TCR was recovered from a middle-aged woman who had been exposed to COVID-19. V usage is TRBV7-8 and J usage is TRBJ1-2, with D perhaps TRBD1 (5 bases). The specimen sequenced was PBMCs or T cells enriched from blood (not recorded which). The CDR3, as DNA: TGTGCCAGCAGCTCTTGGCAGGGAGGGTTCTATGGCTACACCTTC. Protein sequence: CASSSWQGGFYGYTF.